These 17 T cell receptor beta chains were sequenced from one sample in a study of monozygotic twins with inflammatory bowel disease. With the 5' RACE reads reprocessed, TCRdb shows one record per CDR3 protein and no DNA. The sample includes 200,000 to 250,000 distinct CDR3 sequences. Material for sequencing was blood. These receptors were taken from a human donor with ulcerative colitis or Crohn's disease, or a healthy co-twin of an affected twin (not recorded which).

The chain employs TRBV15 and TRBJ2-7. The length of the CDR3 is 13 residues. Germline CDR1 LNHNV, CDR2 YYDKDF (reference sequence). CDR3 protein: CATRSESSYEQYF. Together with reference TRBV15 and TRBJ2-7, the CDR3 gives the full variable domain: DAMVIQNPRYQVTQFGKPVTLSCSQTLNHNVMYWYQQKSSQAPKLLFHYYDKDFNNEADTPDNFQSRRPNTSFCFLDIRSPGLGDTAMYLCATRSESSYEQYFGPGTRLTVT.

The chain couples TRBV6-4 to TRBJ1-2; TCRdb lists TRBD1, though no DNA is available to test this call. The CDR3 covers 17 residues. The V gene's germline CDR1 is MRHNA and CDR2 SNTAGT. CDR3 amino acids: CASSPPWLYLANYGYTF.

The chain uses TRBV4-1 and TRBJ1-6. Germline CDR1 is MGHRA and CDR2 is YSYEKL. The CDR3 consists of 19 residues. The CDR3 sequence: CASSPPQAGRGSYNSPLHF.

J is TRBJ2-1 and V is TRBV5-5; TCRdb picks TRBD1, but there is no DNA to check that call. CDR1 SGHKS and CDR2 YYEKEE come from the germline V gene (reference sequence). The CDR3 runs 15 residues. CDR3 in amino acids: CASSIGQGSYNEQFF.

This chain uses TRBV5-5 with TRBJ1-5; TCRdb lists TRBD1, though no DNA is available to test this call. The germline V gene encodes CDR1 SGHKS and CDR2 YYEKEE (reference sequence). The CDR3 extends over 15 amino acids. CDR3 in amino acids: CASSWGSGWNQPQHF.

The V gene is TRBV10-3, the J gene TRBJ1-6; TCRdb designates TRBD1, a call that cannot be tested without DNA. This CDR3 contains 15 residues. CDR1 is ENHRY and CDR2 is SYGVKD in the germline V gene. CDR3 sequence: CAIAFSGTGNSPFHF.

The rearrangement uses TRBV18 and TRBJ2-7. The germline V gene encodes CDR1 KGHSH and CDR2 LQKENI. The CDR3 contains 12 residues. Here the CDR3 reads CASSPDTYEQYF.

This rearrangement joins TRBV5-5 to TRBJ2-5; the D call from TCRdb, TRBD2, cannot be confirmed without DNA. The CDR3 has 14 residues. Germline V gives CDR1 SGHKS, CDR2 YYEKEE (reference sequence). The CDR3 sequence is CASSSIGTQETQYF.

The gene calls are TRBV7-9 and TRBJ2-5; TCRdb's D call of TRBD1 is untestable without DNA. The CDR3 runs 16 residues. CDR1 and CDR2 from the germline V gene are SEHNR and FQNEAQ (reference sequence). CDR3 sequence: CASSPRTGGWIETQYF.

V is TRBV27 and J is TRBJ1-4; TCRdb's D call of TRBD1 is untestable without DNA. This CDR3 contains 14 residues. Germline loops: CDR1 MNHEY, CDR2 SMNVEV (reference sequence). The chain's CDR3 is CASSFQGLGEKLFF.

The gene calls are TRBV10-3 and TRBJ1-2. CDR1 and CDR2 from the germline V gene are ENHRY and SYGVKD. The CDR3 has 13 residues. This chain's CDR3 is CAISESMSYGYTF.

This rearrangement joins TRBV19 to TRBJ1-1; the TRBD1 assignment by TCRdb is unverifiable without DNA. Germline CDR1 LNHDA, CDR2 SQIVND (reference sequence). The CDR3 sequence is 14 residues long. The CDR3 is CASRTHRGDTEAFF.

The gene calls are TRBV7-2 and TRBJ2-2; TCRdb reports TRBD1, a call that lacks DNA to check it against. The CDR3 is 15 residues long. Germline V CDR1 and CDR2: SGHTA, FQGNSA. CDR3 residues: CASSSLPTGIGELFF.

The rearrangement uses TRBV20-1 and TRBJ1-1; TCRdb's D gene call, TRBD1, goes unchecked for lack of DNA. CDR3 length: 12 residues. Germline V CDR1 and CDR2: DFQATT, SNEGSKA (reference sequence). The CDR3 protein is CSATQGTGEAFF.

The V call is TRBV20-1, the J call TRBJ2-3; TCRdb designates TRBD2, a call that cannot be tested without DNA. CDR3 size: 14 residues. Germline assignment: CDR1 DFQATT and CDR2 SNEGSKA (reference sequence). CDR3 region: CSARYQRGTDTQYF.

CDR3 region: CASSLSTDNGELFF. The chain recombines TRBV5-1 with TRBJ2-2. Looked up from germline, CDR1 is SGHRS and CDR2 is YFSETQ. This CDR3 spans 14 amino acids.

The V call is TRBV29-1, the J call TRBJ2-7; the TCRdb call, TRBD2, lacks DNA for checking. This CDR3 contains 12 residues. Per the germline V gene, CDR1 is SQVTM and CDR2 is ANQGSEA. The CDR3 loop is CSVGDSPYEQYF.